Listed here is a single TCR beta chain. This CDR3 is 15 amino acids long. CDR1 SGHTA and CDR2 FQGNSA come from the germline V gene. This sample is part of a study of CXCR3-negative and CXCR3-positive naive CD8 T cells. The authors made the TRB cDNA libraries by 5' RACE using UMI labels. No DNA is given; TCRdb re-called the 5' RACE reads and lists each CDR3 protein once. This specimen shows roughly 50,000 distinct CDR3 sequences; the ten leading clones hold 20% to 25%. The receptor comes from a human donor in good health. Some clones in this sample may be carry-over from other donors' samples. Sequenced material: memory CD8+ T cells from blood. The genes are TRBV7-2 and TRBJ2-3; the TCRdb D gene call, TRBD2, has no DNA to confirm it. The CDR3 spells CASSLLAEGTDTQYF.